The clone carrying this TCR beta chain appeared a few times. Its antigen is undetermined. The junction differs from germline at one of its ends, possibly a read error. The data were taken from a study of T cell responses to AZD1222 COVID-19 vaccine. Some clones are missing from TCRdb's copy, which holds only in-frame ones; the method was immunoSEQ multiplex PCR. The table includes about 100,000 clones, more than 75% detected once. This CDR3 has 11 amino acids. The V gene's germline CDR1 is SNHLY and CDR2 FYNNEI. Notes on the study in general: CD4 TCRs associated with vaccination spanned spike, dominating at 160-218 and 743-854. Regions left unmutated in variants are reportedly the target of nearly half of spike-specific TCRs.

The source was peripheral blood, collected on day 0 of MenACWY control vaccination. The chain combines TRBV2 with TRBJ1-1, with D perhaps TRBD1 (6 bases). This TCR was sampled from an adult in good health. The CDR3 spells CASSITGRAPF. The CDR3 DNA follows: TGTGCCAGCAGTATTACAGGGAGAGCTCCCTTT.